The clone carrying this T cell receptor beta chain was counted a single time. Its antigen is currently unknown. PCR involved 60 Vbeta and 13 Jbeta primers. Repertoires were generated with immunoSEQ multiplex PCR, while TCRdb's copy carries only in-frame clones and drops some. Of about 120,000 clones listed, over 70% are singletons. This specimen comes from a study of cytomegalovirus exposure and HLA in healthy donors. Study outcomes and limitations: About 87% or about 30% of the time was how often most TCR beta V segments were productive, according to an earlier analysis. In vitro experiments confirmed that three CMV-associated chains were specific for CMV antigens. Overall, approximately 150 TCR beta chains were annotated as cytomegalovirus-associated. Later work showed greater clonal expansion in HLA-associated TCR beta chains than in equally common others.

This clonotype was obtained from a female donor in good health and CMV-seropositive. Sequenced sample: PBMCs.

CDR3: CAWSAGTGGFYGYTF. The CDR3, as DNA: TGTGCCTGGAGTGCCGGGACAGGGGGTTTCTATGGCTACACCTTC. This sequence joins TRBV30 and TRBJ1-2, with 11 bases that match TRBD1. Germline V gives CDR1 GTSNPN, CDR2 SVGIG (reference sequence). The CDR3 contains 15 residues. Trimming at V came to 1 base and at J to 4 bases, leaving 5 bases not matched to a gene.